These 9 T cell receptor beta chains came from one sample sequenced in a study of blood T cells in healthy people across ages. A second about 6 to 11 cycle PCR used barcoded and J-beta primers. TCRdb redid the calling of the 5' RACE reads with MiXCR, one entry per CDR3 protein. The sample holds 700,000 or so distinct CDR3 sequences, about a fifth seen once. The sequenced sample was blood. The receptors stem from a man between 65 and 79 years old in good health.

This clonotype appeared once. The gene calls are TRBV2 and TRBJ2-3, with D uncertain. Trimming cost V 2 bases and J 1 base, with 10 bases left between them. The germline V gene encodes CDR1 SNHLY and CDR2 FYNNEI. The CDR3 consists of 15 residues. CDR3 coding DNA: TGTGCCAGCAGTGAACTAGTTGGGGGCACAGATACGCAGTATTTT. Its translation: CASSELVGGTDTQYF.

The chain employs TRBV4-1 and TRBJ1-2; 7 bases line up with TRBD1. Germline V CDR1 and CDR2: MGHRA, YSYEKL. This CDR3 has 15 residues. Trimming at V came to 2 bases and at J to 7 bases, leaving 10 bases not matched to a gene. The CDR3 loop is CASSQSLTGLGGYTF. CDR3 sequence (DNA): TGCGCCAGCAGCCAATCCCTGACAGGGCTCGGTGGCTACACCTTC.

This rearrangement joins TRBV7-2 to TRBJ2-3; maybe TRBD2 (6 bases). V was trimmed by 6 bases and J by 5 bases, leaving 21 bases between them. The germline V gene has CDR1 SGHTA and CDR2 FQGNSA. This CDR3 has 16 residues. CDR3 residues: CASSTSVGSSIDTQYF. The DNA for the CDR3 is TGTGCCAGCAGTACGTCAGTCGGGAGTAGTATAGATACGCAGTATTTT.

This clonotype was found a few times. The chain employs TRBV12-3 or TRBV12-4 and TRBJ2-4; 8 bases match TRBD2. The CDR3 is 14 amino acids. V gave up 6 bases and J gave up 9 bases; unmatched junction bases: 10. CDR3 in amino acids: CASSPRSGGGIQYF. CDR3 coding DNA: TGTGCCAGCAGCCCCCGAAGCGGGGGCGGCATTCAGTACTTC.

The chain's CDR3 is CASSLAGSFSYEQYF. CDR3 coding DNA: TGTGCCAGCAGCCTAGCGGGTTCCTTCTCCTACGAGCAGTACTTC. The chain joins TRBV3-1 to TRBJ2-5; the match to TRBD2 covers 7 bases. The closer fit of TRBJ2-7 to the DNA end suggests the J call may be wrong. The CDR3 runs 15 residues. CDR1 is LGHDT and CDR2 is YNNKEL in the germline V gene (reference sequence).

The chain joins TRBV11-2 to TRBJ2-1, with D perhaps matching TRBD2 (7 bases). This CDR3 spans 17 amino acids. In germline, CDR1 is SGHAT, CDR2 FQNNGV. V gave up 5 bases and J gave up 10 bases, with 27 bases separating them. For the CDR3, the DNA is TGTGCCAGCAGCCGCCCCGGGGGGCCTAGCGGAGAAATAGAGCAGTTCTTC. It translates to CASSRPGGPSGEIEQFF.

In its sample, this clonotype was seen a few times. V gene TRBV9 combines with J gene TRBJ2-1; no clear D. The length of the CDR3 is 13 residues. Trimming took 3 bases from V and 4 from J, leaving 8 bases between them. Germline loops: CDR1 SGDLS, CDR2 YYNGEE. The CDR3 here is CASSDGRYNEQFF. The CDR3 DNA follows: TGTGCCAGCAGCGATGGACGATACAATGAGCAGTTCTTC. The whole variable domain, remainder taken from reference TRBV9 and TRBJ2-1, is DSGVTQTPKHLITATGQRVTLRCSPRSGDLSVYWYQQSLDQGLQFLIQYYNGEERAKGNILERFSAQQFPDLHSELNLSSLELGDSALYFCASSDGRYNEQFFGPGTRLTVL.

This clonotype was detected many times. The V call is TRBV20-1, the J call TRBJ2-3; a possible D gene is TRBD2 (5 bases). The CDR3 is made up of 13 amino acids. V was clipped by 3 bases and J by 0 bases, with 7 bases between them. Germline-derived CDR1 and CDR2 are DFQATT and SNEGSKA (reference sequence). The DNA of the CDR3 is TGCAGTGCTAGGAGCGGCAGCACAGATACGCAGTATTTT. This sequence encodes CSARSGSTDTQYF.

This chain connects TRBV29-1 to TRBJ2-5, with D tentatively TRBD2 (6 bases). Germline lookup yields CDR1 SQVTM and CDR2 ANQGSEA. V gave up 1 base and J gave up 5 bases, with 11 bases separating them. The CDR3 sequence is 13 residues long. The CDR3 sequence is CSVEVTGGETQYF. CDR3 bases: TGCAGCGTTGAAGTTACTGGGGGGGAGACCCAGTACTTC.